This T cell receptor (beta chain) came from a study of shared clonotypes between healthy human individuals. The method was immunoSEQ multiplex PCR; TCRdb's version includes in-frame clones alone and lacks a portion of them. The table records fewer than 3 million clones, less than 95% of them present only once. The germline gives CDR1 SGHRS, CDR2 YFSETQ. V lost 4 bases to trimming and J lost 1 base; unmatched junction nucleotides: 11. The CDR3 loop spans 18 amino acids. The receptor's source is a man younger than 35 in good health. Some clones in this sample may be carry-over from other donors' samples. This sequence joins TRBV5-1 and TRBJ2-6, with 7 bases that match TRBD1. The sequenced sample was naive CD4+ T cells from PBMCs. Regarding subset: CD45RA+ positively selected. The CDR3 sequence: CASSPRTGFDSGANVLTF. DNA of the CDR3: TGCGCCAGCAGCCCTCGGACAGGTTTTGATTCTGGGGCCAACGTCCTGACTTTC. Together with reference TRBV5-1 and TRBJ2-6, the CDR3 gives the full variable domain: KAGVTQTPRYLIKTRGQQVTLSCSPISGHRSVSWYQQTPGQGLQFLFEYFSETQRNKGNFPGRFSGRQFSNSRSEMNVSTLELGDSALYLCASSPRTGFDSGANVLTFGAGSRLTVL.